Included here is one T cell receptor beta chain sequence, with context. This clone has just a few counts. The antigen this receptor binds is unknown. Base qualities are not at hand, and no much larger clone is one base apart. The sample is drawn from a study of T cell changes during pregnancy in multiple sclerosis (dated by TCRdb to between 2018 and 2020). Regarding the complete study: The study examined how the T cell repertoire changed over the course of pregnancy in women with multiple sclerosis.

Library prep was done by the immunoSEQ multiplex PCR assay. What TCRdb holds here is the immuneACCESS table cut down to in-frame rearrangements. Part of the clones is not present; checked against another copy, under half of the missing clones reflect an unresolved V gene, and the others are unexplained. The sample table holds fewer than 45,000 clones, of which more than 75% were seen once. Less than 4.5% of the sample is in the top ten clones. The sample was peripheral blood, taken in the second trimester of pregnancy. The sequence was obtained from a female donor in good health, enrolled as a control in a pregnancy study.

The bases are TGTGCCTGGAGTGGGACAGTTAGCAATCAGCCCCAGCATTTT. Translated, it reads CAWSGTVSNQPQHF. The rearranged segments are TRBV30 and TRBJ1-5; a weak D assignment points to TRBD1 (6 bases agree). Trimming takes 1 base from V and 0 bases from J, and the germline ends sit 7 bases apart. The CDR3 measures 14 amino acids from cysteine to phenylalanine. Only the CDR3 portion is preserved as DNA: 42 bases, with reading frame beginning at the first base. For CDR1 and CDR2, the germline V gene (reference sequence) lists GTSNPN and SVGIG. Beyond the CDR3, the reference TRBV30 and TRBJ1-5 genes provide the residues; the full variable domain reads: SQTIHQWPATLVQPVGSPLSLECTVEGTSNPNLYWYRQAAGRGLQLLFYSVGIGQISSEVPQNLSASRPQDRQFILSSKKLLLSDSGFYLCAWSGTVSNQPQHFGDGTRLSIL.